Presented here are 15 T cell receptor beta chains from one specimen sequenced in a study of CD8+CD57+ T cells in acquired aplastic anemia. The authors sequenced patients whose flow cytometry had shown CD8+CD57+ cell expansion. CDR3 and TCR beta VDJ profiling relied on a genomic DNA template. A single record per CDR3 protein comes from TCRdb applying MiXCR to the reads. The table includes 150,000 to 200,000 distinct CDR3 sequences, around 50% detected once. The sequencing sample was made of sorted CD4+, CD8+, or CD8+CD57+ T cells (not recorded which) from PBMCs. The origin of the receptors is a human donor with aplastic anemia.

This clonotype appeared many times. This sequence joins TRBV6-1 and TRBJ1-1; 7 bases line up with TRBD1. V was clipped by 4 bases and J by 1 base; unmatched bases: 12. From germline, CDR1 is MNHNS and CDR2 SASEGT. This CDR3 is 17 amino acids long. Written as DNA, the CDR3 is TGTGCCAGCAGTGGCACAGGGGTCTCTAACCCGAACACTGAAGCTTTCTTT. This translates into CASSGTGVSNPNTEAFF.

This clonotype was observed many times. J is TRBJ2-7 and V is TRBV7-9; the D gene is possibly TRBD2 (5 bases). The CDR3 length is 14 residues. Looked up from germline, CDR1 is SEHNR and CDR2 is FQNEAQ (reference sequence). V lost 2 bases to trimming and J lost 3 bases, with 11 bases between them. CDR3 region: CASSLISGLYEQYF. In nucleotides, the CDR3 is TGTGCCAGCAGCTTAATTTCCGGACTCTACGAGCAGTACTTC. Full variable domain (outside the CDR3, taken from reference TRBV7-9 and TRBJ2-7): DTGVSQNPRHKITKRGQNVTFRCDPISEHNRLYWYRQTLGQGPEFLTYFQNEAQLEKSRLLSDRFSAERPKGSFSTLEIQRTEQGDSAMYLCASSLISGLYEQYFGPGTRLTVT.

This clonotype was counted many times. This chain links TRBV12-3 or TRBV12-4 with TRBJ2-1, with D possibly matching TRBD1 (6 bases). The ends were cut back, 7 bases at V and 9 bases at J, with 19 bases in the middle. This CDR3 has 14 residues. The CDR3 bases are TGTGCCAGCACCCCTGGATCCGGCAGGGGTGAGCAGTTCTTC. It yields the protein CASTPGSGRGEQFF.

The V and J genes are TRBV2 and TRBJ1-1; 9 bases fit TRBD1. Unmatched junction bases numbered 8, after V lost 4 bases and J lost 5 bases. Germline V gives CDR1 SNHLY, CDR2 FYNNEI. The CDR3 contains 15 residues. This CDR3 is CASSADRGDWTEAFF. The CDR3 DNA follows: TGTGCCAGCAGTGCAGACAGGGGGGATTGGACTGAAGCTTTCTTT.

The CDR3 sequence is CASRARQGLNTEAFF. The CDR3 DNA follows: TGTGCCAGCAGGGCACGACAGGGCTTGAACACTGAAGCTTTCTTT. The rearrangement links TRBV6-1 to TRBJ1-1; TRBD1 aligns across 7 bases. The V gene end was trimmed by 6 bases and the J gene end by 0 bases; junction bases not matched to a gene: 7. Germline assignment: CDR1 MNHNS and CDR2 SASEGT. The CDR3 runs to 15 residues.

The table lists this clonotype with many counts. This rearrangement joins TRBV29-1 to TRBJ2-7; D is unclear. Germline assignment: CDR1 SQVTM and CDR2 ANQGSEA. This CDR3 contains 14 residues. Between the trimmed V and J ends, which lost 4 bases and 0 bases, there was a span of 13 bases. DNA of the CDR3: TGCAGCGTTGTAGAGCGCGAGAGCTCCTACGAGCAGTACTTC. This codes for CSVVERESSYEQYF.

The chain employs TRBV7-9 and TRBJ2-5, with no clear D. V lost 8 bases and J lost 3, with 7 bases in between. The germline gives CDR1 SEHNR, CDR2 FQNEAQ (reference sequence). This CDR3 region has 11 residues. The CDR3 nucleotides read TGTGCCAGCGCCTTGGAAGAGACCCAGTACTTC. The encoded protein is CASALEETQYF.

This rearrangement joins TRBV19 to TRBJ2-3; 9 nucleotides agree with TRBD2. The germline V gene has CDR1 LNHDA and CDR2 SQIVND (reference sequence). J was trimmed by 4 bases and V by 8 bases; bases with no gene match: 7. The CDR3 length is 14 residues. The CDR3 sequence: CASGVAGVSDTQYF. The CDR3 DNA is TGTGCCAGTGGGGTAGCGGGAGTTTCAGATACGCAGTATTTT.

This clonotype has a single count. This rearrangement joins TRBV20-1 to TRBJ1-6; D call uncertain. Germline assignment: CDR1 DFQATT and CDR2 SNEGSKA (reference sequence). The V end was cut by 5 bases, the J end by 8 bases, with 10 bases between. The CDR3 has 12 residues. CDR3 DNA sequence: TGCAGTGCTGGGAGCCGTGATTCACCCCTCCACTTT. Translating gives CSAGSRDSPLHF.

This clonotype was observed at least ten times. The CDR3 bases are TGTGCCAGCAGCGCCGGGGGGGCTAGCGGGGTCTACGAGCAGTACTTC. Its translation is CASSAGGASGVYEQYF. The gene calls are TRBV9 and TRBJ2-7; 9 nucleotides agree with TRBD2. The V gene's germline CDR1 is SGDLS and CDR2 YYNGEE. The CDR3 spans 16 residues. Losses at the gene ends were 3 bases for V and 3 bases for J; bases not matched to a gene: 10.

This clonotype was seen at least ten times. The rearrangement uses TRBV12-3 or TRBV12-4 and TRBJ2-7; 8 bases are a match to TRBD1. This CDR3 is built from 13 residues. The V segment lost 5 bases and the J segment 13 bases; nucleotides outside the gene matches: 13. Written as DNA, the CDR3 is TGTGCCAGCAGTCAAGATCCCGGACAGGGTGTCTACTTC. This encodes CASSQDPGQGVYF.

The rearrangement joins TRBV25-1 to TRBJ2-7; D perhaps matches TRBD1 (6 bases). The CDR3 is made up of 14 amino acids. The germline gives CDR1 MGHDK, CDR2 SYGVNS. CDR3 loop: CQPGGQLPGYEQYF. The CDR3 region has the DNA TGTCAGCCGGGTGGACAGCTCCCGGGCTACGAGCAGTACTTC.

The chain carries TRBV10-3 and TRBJ2-7, with 11 positions matching TRBD2. V trimming: 0 bases; J trimming: 7 bases; junction bases outside the gene matches: 2. This CDR3 comprises 14 residues. The V gene's germline CDR1 is ENHRY and CDR2 SYGVKD. The CDR3 DNA follows: TGTGCCATCAGTGAGTCGGGACTAGCGGAAGAGCAGTACTTC. Residues: CAISESGLAEEQYF.

This chain connects TRBV5-1 to TRBJ1-5, with 9 nucleotides matching TRBD1. CDR1 and CDR2 (germline): SGHRS, YFSETQ. With 2 bases clipped from V and 4 bases from J, the junction kept 7 bases outside the gene matches. There are 16 residues in the CDR3. CDR3 sequence reads: CASSLGFGTGNQPQHF. For the CDR3, the DNA is TGCGCCAGCAGCTTAGGATTTGGGACAGGGAATCAGCCCCAGCATTTT.

V is TRBV2 and J is TRBJ1-1; D might be TRBD1 (5 bases). The V end lost 7 bases, the J end lost 5 bases, and 17 bases lay between the germline ends. The CDR3 totals 14 residues. CDR1 and CDR2 from the germline V gene are SNHLY and FYNNEI. The CDR3 DNA follows: TGTGCCAGCACGGGCATTGCAGGGAGGACTGAAGCTTTCTTT. Protein sequence: CASTGIAGRTEAFF.